Listed here is a single TCR beta chain. Its antigen remains unidentified. Trimming pared 3 bases from V and 16 bases from J, leaving 16 bases between. CDR1 is MDHEN and CDR2 is SYDVKM in the germline V gene. This CDR3 spans 13 amino acids. The data were obtained in a study of T cell responses to AZD1222 COVID-19 vaccine. Regarding the study as a whole: Clonal diversity was possibly underestimated, and the donors were mostly white British, with more females. Spike-wide coverage was observed for vaccine-associated CD4 TCRs, with dominant responses at 160-218 and 743-854.

Produced via immunoSEQ multiplex PCR; TCRdb's table is partial and in-frame only. The data show 95,000 or so clones, with roughly 91% seen just once and 3.7% held by the top ten. The chain combines TRBV28 with TRBJ1-6; D is ambiguous. The sequenced sample was peripheral blood, obtained on day 0 of AZD1222 vaccination. The sequence came from an adult in good health. The CDR3: CASSFAYGESLHF. CDR3 DNA: TGTGCCAGCAGTTTTGCATACGGGGAGTCACTCCACTTT.